This T cell receptor beta chain was observed in a study of type 1 regulatory T cells (dated by TCRdb to about 2021). Context from the whole study: The study characterized an in vitro protocol that generated a Tr1-enriched, alloantigen-specific CD4 T cell product named T-allo10. Patients with hematological malignancies who were receiving allogeneic hematopoietic stem cell transplantation were the group in which T-allo10 was being clinically evaluated.

Sequenced on an Illumina MiSeq. TCRdb reprocessing: public reads trimmed at Q25 with fastp, clones called with MiXCR, in-frame beta chains kept. Under each unique CDR3 protein, matching rows form one entry showing the most common genes and DNA. The sample records over 55,000 distinct CDR3 sequences, 55% to 80% of which are singletons. The ten largest clones add up to 7.6% of the sample. Remarks on this clonotype: No antigen is known for it. Within one base of it there is no much larger clone, and no base qualities were kept.

Via the germline V gene, CDR1 is MNHNS and CDR2 SASEGT. Spanning cysteine to phenylalanine, the CDR3 consists of 13 amino acids. The retained sequence is limited to the CDR3, 39 bases, with the frame set at the first base. V is clipped by 8 bases and J by 6 bases, and the sequence between their germline boundaries is 17 bases long. Specificity for host alloantigens, anergy, and the capacity for alloantigen-specific suppression were described as properties of donor-derived T-allo10 cells. Sequenced material: cultured T cells, either the whole culture or a sorted T cell fraction (not recorded which). The intended sense of this specimen's cell subset or site label: Tr1-enriched cell product generated in vitro against host alloantigens. The clonotype was recovered from a human donor in good health. Recombination joined TRBV6-1 with TRBJ2-7, with a tentative D gene TRBD2 over 6 matching bases. The CDR3 region reads CASLGAGPLEQYF. The nucleotide sequence reads TGTGCCAGCCTCGGGGCGGGACCTCTCGAGCAGTACTTC.